This T cell receptor (beta chain) was sequenced in a study of T cell repertoires in cytomegalovirus infection. TCRdb reprocessed the reads with MiXCR, giving one entry per CDR3 protein. The sample lists approximately 500,000 distinct CDR3 sequences, about 30% seen once, with less than 15% in the top ten. Germline CDR1 is SGHRS and CDR2 is YFSETQ. The CDR3 extends over 13 amino acids. V lost 9 bases and J lost 1, with 10 bases in between. The sequence derives from a human donor in good health (CMV status not recorded). Some clones in this sample may be carry-over from other donors' samples. Sequenced input: PBMCs. V gene TRBV5-1 combines with J gene TRBJ2-2; unclear D gene. The DNA of the CDR3 is TGCGCCACCAAACCCGAGAACACCGGGGAGCTGTTTTTT. It specifies CATKPENTGELFF.